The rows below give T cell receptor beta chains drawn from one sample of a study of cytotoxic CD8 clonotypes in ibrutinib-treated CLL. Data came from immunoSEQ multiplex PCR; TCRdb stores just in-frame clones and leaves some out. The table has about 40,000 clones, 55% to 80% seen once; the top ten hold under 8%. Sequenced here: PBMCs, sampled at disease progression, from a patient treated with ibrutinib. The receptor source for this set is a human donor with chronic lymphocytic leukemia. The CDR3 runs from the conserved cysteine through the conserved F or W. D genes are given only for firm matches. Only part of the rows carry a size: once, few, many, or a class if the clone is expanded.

DNA: TGCGCCAGCAGTGAGTCGTGGAGACAGGGCGGCACCGGGGAGCTGTTTTTT
CDR3: CASSESWRQGGTGELFF
J: TRBJ2-2
D: TRBD1
size: .
V: TRBV10-2

DNA: TGTGCCAGCAGTTTGTGGGCGGGGAAGGATGAAAAACTGTTTTTT
CDR3: CASSLWAGKDEKLFF
J: TRBJ1-4
D: .
size: .
V: TRBV5-4

DNA: TGCGCCAGCAGCCCCTTTGGGTTTCGGGAGCAGTACTTC
CDR3: CASSPFGFREQYF
J: TRBJ2-7
D: .
size: .
V: TRBV4-1

DNA: TGTGCCAGCAAATTAGCGGGACAGTATGGCTACACCTTC
CDR3: CASKLAGQYGYTF
J: TRBJ1-2
D: TRBD1
size: medium-sized
V: TRBV7-8

DNA: TGTGCCAGCAAAGGGGTTCCAGGGGAGCTGTTTTTT
CDR3: CASKGVPGELFF
J: TRBJ2-2
D: .
size: few
V: TRBV2

DNA: TGTGCCAGCAGCTCCTCCATGAACACTGAAGCTTTCTTT
CDR3: CASSSSMNTEAFF
J: TRBJ1-1
D: .
size: .
V: TRBV11-3

DNA: TGTGCCAGCAGCGGCACTAGCGGGAGTGGAGATACGCAGTATTTT
CDR3: CASSGTSGSGDTQYF
J: TRBJ2-3
D: TRBD2
size: .
V: TRBV5-6

DNA: TGTGCCAGCAGCCCACCCCCAGGGGGAGGGACTGAAGCTTTCTTT
CDR3: CASSPPPGGGTEAFF
J: TRBJ1-1
D: TRBD1
size: .
V: TRBV4-2

DNA: TGTGCCAGCAGCTCGACCCGCGGCGCCTCCGGCCCAACTAATGAAAAACTGTTTTTT
CDR3: CASSSTRGASGPTNEKLFF
J: TRBJ1-4
D: .
size: .
V: TRBV7-9

DNA: TGTGCCAGCAGTGAGTCCGGGAGGAACACCGGGGAGCTGTTTTTT
CDR3: CASSESGRNTGELFF
J: TRBJ2-2
D: .
size: few
V: TRBV2

DNA: TGTGCCAGCAGCCCAGTACTGGGGACCCAGTACTTC
CDR3: CASSPVLGTQYF
J: TRBJ2-5
D: .
size: .
V: TRBV7-2

DNA: TGTGCCAGCAACACAGGGAGTGAGACCCAGTACTTC
CDR3: CASNTGSETQYF
J: TRBJ2-5
D: .
size: few
V: TRBV2

DNA: TGTGCCAGCAGGGGGATAGCGGATACGCAGTATTTT
CDR3: CASRGIADTQYF
J: TRBJ2-3
D: .
size: once
V: TRBV27

DNA: TGTGCTAGTGGCCCTTTGACGGCCATTCTCCATTCACCCCTCCACTTT
CDR3: CASGPLTAILHSPLHF
J: TRBJ1-6
D: .
size: .
V: TRBV12-5

DNA: TGTGCCAGCAGCGTAGCTTTGGGGGGAGAGCAGTACTTC
CDR3: CASSVALGGEQYF
J: TRBJ2-7
D: .
size: once
V: TRBV9

DNA: TGTGCCAGCAGACTTCAACGGGGGGGGCCCCTGGGGAACGAGCAGTACTTC
CDR3: CASRLQRGGPLGNEQYF
J: TRBJ2-7
D: TRBD2
size: .
V: TRBV7-8

DNA: TGTGCCAGCAGCCAGGGGGCCTACGAGCAGTACTTC
CDR3: CASSQGAYEQYF
J: TRBJ2-7
D: TRBD1
size: .
V: TRBV5-4

DNA: TGTGCCAGCAGCCCCGGGGCCGGCGACTACCAAGAGACCCAGTACTTC
CDR3: CASSPGAGDYQETQYF
J: TRBJ2-5
D: .
size: .
V: TRBV7-3

DNA: TGTGCCAGCAGCCAAGAGGCGGGAAGAGGCTATGGCTACACCTTC
CDR3: CASSQEAGRGYGYTF
J: TRBJ1-2
D: .
size: few
V: TRBV14

DNA: TGTGCCAGCAGTAGGGGACAGGGGGGACTGTATGGCTACACCTTC
CDR3: CASSRGQGGLYGYTF
J: TRBJ1-2
D: TRBD1
size: .
V: TRBV6-5

DNA: TGTGCCAGCAGGACCGGGACGGGGAATTCACCCCTCCACTTT
CDR3: CASRTGTGNSPLHF
J: TRBJ1-6
D: .
size: few
V: TRBV6-5

DNA: TGTGCCACCAGCAGAACTAGCGAAACCTACAATGAGCAGTTCTTC
CDR3: CATSRTSETYNEQFF
J: TRBJ2-1
D: TRBD2
size: .
V: TRBV15

DNA: TGTGCCAGCAGCAGCGTGGGGGGCTGGGAGACCCAGTACTTC
CDR3: CASSSVGGWETQYF
J: TRBJ2-5
D: .
size: .
V: TRBV11-3

DNA: TGTGCCAGCAGGACCACCGGGCAGGCTACTGAAGCTTTCTTT
CDR3: CASRTTGQATEAFF
J: TRBJ1-1
D: .
size: .
V: TRBV14

DNA: TGTGCCAGCAGTAGGAAGCCACCCTACGAGCAGTACTTC
CDR3: CASSRKPPYEQYF
J: TRBJ2-7
D: .
size: few
V: TRBV27

DNA: TGTGCCAGTAGTATAGGGGTCGCGGTTGGCTACGAGCAGTACTTC
CDR3: CASSIGVAVGYEQYF
J: TRBJ2-7
D: .
size: few
V: TRBV19

DNA: TGTGCCAGCAGTTTACGGGGGACAGGGGGTGTGACTGAAGCTTTCTTT
CDR3: CASSLRGTGGVTEAFF
J: TRBJ1-1
D: TRBD1
size: few
V: TRBV27

DNA: TGTGCCCATCGCCAGGGGGACACCGGGGAGCTGTTTTTT
CDR3: CAHRQGDTGELFF
J: TRBJ2-2
D: TRBD1
size: .
V: TRBV7-9

DNA: TGTGCCAGCAGCCTAAAGACTAGCGGGATGCAACCCTACGAGCAGTACTTC
CDR3: CASSLKTSGMQPYEQYF
J: TRBJ2-7
D: TRBD2
size: .
V: TRBV5-4

DNA: TGTGCCAGCAGCGTAGTGGGGGGCCGGTCCAATGAGCAGTTCTTC
CDR3: CASSVVGGRSNEQFF
J: TRBJ2-1
D: .
size: .
V: TRBV9

DNA: TGTGCCAGCAGCAAAAGAGCCTCGGGGGGATCGACCAAAAACATTCAGTACTTC
CDR3: CASSKRASGGSTKNIQYF
J: TRBJ2-4
D: .
size: .
V: TRBV21-1

DNA: TGTGCCAGCACTCCGGGACAGGGGGCCTACGAGCAGTACTTC
CDR3: CASTPGQGAYEQYF
J: TRBJ2-7
D: TRBD1
size: .
V: TRBV25-1

DNA: TGTGCCTGTGTGGGGGGCTCCTATAATTCACCCCTCCACTTT
CDR3: CACVGGSYNSPLHF
J: TRBJ1-6
D: .
size: .
V: TRBV30

DNA: TGCAGCGACCTGACAGGGAGGGAGACCCAGTACTTC
CDR3: CSDLTGRETQYF
J: TRBJ2-5
D: .
size: few
V: TRBV29-1

DNA: TGTGCCAGCACTACAGGGAACACAGATACGCAGTATTTT
CDR3: CASTTGNTDTQYF
J: TRBJ2-3
D: .
size: .
V: TRBV9

DNA: TGTGCCAGTATCCCCGGGACCGACAACACCGGGGAGCTGTTTTTT
CDR3: CASIPGTDNTGELFF
J: TRBJ2-2
D: .
size: many
V: TRBV19

DNA: TGTGCCAGCAGTGAATTAGTGGAGACCCGCTCTGGCTACACCTTC
CDR3: CASSELVETRSGYTF
J: TRBJ1-2
D: .
size: .
V: TRBV25-1

DNA: TGTGCCACCAGCAGAGTAGGGACCGGGGAGCTGTTTTTT
CDR3: CATSRVGTGELFF
J: TRBJ2-2
D: .
size: once
V: TRBV15

DNA: TGTGCCAGCAGCGCAAGGGGGAATAGGAACGCTGAGCAGTTCTTC
CDR3: CASSARGNRNAEQFF
J: TRBJ2-1
D: .
size: .
V: TRBV9

DNA: TGTGCTAGTGGTTGGACAGGACAGGGTATTTCCTATGGCTACACCTTC
CDR3: CASGWTGQGISYGYTF
J: TRBJ1-2
D: TRBD1
size: .
V: TRBV12-5

DNA: TGTGCCAGCAGTGGATGGGGGAATAATTCACCCCTCCACTTT
CDR3: CASSGWGNNSPLHF
J: TRBJ1-6
D: .
size: .
V: TRBV6-1

DNA: TGTGCCAGCAGCGTCGGGACAGGGGTTAATTCACCCCTCCACTTT
CDR3: CASSVGTGVNSPLHF
J: TRBJ1-6
D: TRBD1
size: .
V: TRBV9

DNA: TGTGCCAGCAGCCCCCGGGGTACAGCGGCCCAATCCTACAATGAGCAGTTCTTC
CDR3: CASSPRGTAAQSYNEQFF
J: TRBJ2-1
D: .
size: .
V: TRBV4-2

DNA: TGTGCCAGCTCACTCTCGGGGACAGCGGCTGGAAACACCATATATTTT
CDR3: CASSLSGTAAGNTIYF
J: TRBJ1-3
D: TRBD1
size: .
V: TRBV18

DNA: TGTGCCAGCAGCCCAGTAGGGGCCTTGTCGGATACGCAGTATTTT
CDR3: CASSPVGALSDTQYF
J: TRBJ2-3
D: .
size: .
V: TRBV7-3

DNA: TGTGCCATCAGGGAAGGGGACTATGGCTACACCTTC
CDR3: CAIREGDYGYTF
J: TRBJ1-2
D: .
size: .
V: TRBV10-3

DNA: TGTGCCAGCAGCCATAGAGTGTGGGAGCAGTACTTC
CDR3: CASSHRVWEQYF
J: TRBJ2-7
D: .
size: .
V: TRBV7-9

DNA: TGTGCCAGCAGCCCCAAGGACAGGGCCTACACTGAAGCTTTCTTT
CDR3: CASSPKDRAYTEAFF
J: TRBJ1-1
D: TRBD1
size: .
V: TRBV7-8

DNA: TGTGCTAGTGGCCGTCCTTTGACTAGCGGGAGAAACGAGCAGTACTTC
CDR3: CASGRPLTSGRNEQYF
J: TRBJ2-7
D: TRBD2
size: many
V: TRBV12-5

DNA: TGTGCCAGCTCAATGACAGGGCCCGCCGGCACCGGGGAGCTGTTTTTT
CDR3: CASSMTGPAGTGELFF
J: TRBJ2-2
D: TRBD1
size: .
V: TRBV18